Listed below are T cell receptor beta chains from one sample, sequenced in a study of blood T cell repertoires in COVID-19. Profiled with immunoSEQ multiplex PCR; TCRdb holds only in-frame clones, not every one. The sample yields more than 300,000 clones, approximately 84% seen once. The sample was PBMCs or T cells enriched from blood (not recorded which). The receptors originated from a man aged 25-45 years who had recovered from COVID-19. The CDR3 runs from the conserved cysteine through the conserved F or W.

j_call,v_call,cdr3_aa
TRBJ1-4,TRBV24-1,CATSDFRTGEGEKLFF
TRBJ1-1,TRBV4-1,CASSPQGQNTEAFF
TRBJ2-1,TRBV5-1,CASRPGGINEQFF
TRBJ2-3,TRBV14,CASSPLAGGPGDTQYF
TRBJ1-4,TRBV7-2,CASSYLGGEKLFF
TRBJ2-1,TRBV19,CASTGTSQRGEQFF
TRBJ1-2,TRBV5-5,CASSRDLGYGYTF
TRBJ2-7,TRBV12-3/TRBV12-4,CASSPGTGYEQYF
TRBJ2-1,TRBV29-1,CSVLSLGGIDEQFF
TRBJ2-3,TRBV24-1,CATSDLKERGQSTDTQYF
TRBJ1-4,TRBV2,CASSEARSPTRKLFF
TRBJ1-1,TRBV3-1/TRBV3-2,CASSHETGMGSDTEAFF
TRBJ2-7,TRBV3-1/TRBV3-2,CASSLGGGGSYEQYF
TRBJ1-1,TRBV2,CASSGQGWPNTEAFF
TRBJ1-5,TRBV24-1,CATSRRARQPQHF
TRBJ2-2,TRBV3-1/TRBV3-2,CASSQGTLNTGELFF
TRBJ1-6,TRBV18,CASSPRGGQGTGNSPLHF
TRBJ2-3,TRBV7-9,CASSQTGGPDTQYF
TRBJ2-7,TRBV2,CASRKVGGGSYEQYF
TRBJ1-2,TRBV5-6,CASSFLGGRTYGYTF
TRBJ1-1,TRBV24-1,CATSKSDTEAFF
TRBJ2-3,TRBV4-1,CASSRNPGQGGTDTQYF
TRBJ2-3,TRBV27,CASSPRLARFTDTQYF
TRBJ1-2,TRBV5-1,CASRLPGGEDGYTF
TRBJ2-1,TRBV24-1,CATSESGAYNEQFF
TRBJ1-1,TRBV11-2,CASSYQGVGTEAFF
TRBJ2-6,TRBV28,CASSPHRSGANVLTF
TRBJ2-6,TRBV11-2,CASSPIGGEVTGANVLTF
TRBJ2-7,TRBV13,CASSLGHRYEQYF
TRBJ1-1,TRBV19,CASRGRDYFTEAFF
TRBJ1-1,TRBV14,CASSQDSLDSGAFF
TRBJ1-2,TRBV3-1/TRBV3-2,CASSPPRGSNYGYTF
TRBJ1-5,TRBV18,CASSPGGGNQPQHF
TRBJ1-2,TRBV9,CASSVGRTGAIGYTF
TRBJ2-7,TRBV27,CASSLKGLSSYEQYF
TRBJ2-6,TRBV19,CASSRGSSGANVLTF
TRBJ2-1,TRBV7-9,CASSYTERTIYNEQFF
TRBJ2-2,TRBV4-1,CASSQEDWGGSGELFF
TRBJ1-5,TRBV16,CASSQSPGGSDNQPQHF
TRBJ2-5,TRBV12-1,CASSSRALQVLQETQYF
TRBJ1-1,TRBV18,CASSFPGGASTEAFF
TRBJ2-3,TRBV30,CAWSVHGGDTQYF
TRBJ2-2,TRBV2,CASTEEWAAGTGELFF
TRBJ2-7,TRBV18,CASSPLQAAYEQYF
TRBJ2-5,TRBV24-1,CATSDKTGPQETQYF
TRBJ1-5,TRBV18,CASSQQGDNQPQHF
TRBJ2-3,TRBV5-4,CASSLKSSVTDTQYF
TRBJ2-3,TRBV30,CAWTGTSGSTDTQYF
TRBJ1-5,TRBV19,CASSERGHSNQPQHF
TRBJ1-1,TRBV12-3/TRBV12-4,CASRWGVNTEAFF
TRBJ1-2,TRBV19,CASSILGGDASLVNGYTF
TRBJ2-1,TRBV27,CASMSPRTSGLYNEQFF
TRBJ1-5,TRBV10-3,CAISDGQGSHYSNQPQHF
TRBJ2-5,TRBV18,CASSPGAAQYF
TRBJ1-2,TRBV11-2,CASSLEPPDRGHGYTF
TRBJ2-4,TRBV6-1,CASSERRTGVGKNIQYF
TRBJ1-4,TRBV11-2,CASSSPTSGVGSNEKLFF